The rows below give T cell receptor beta chains drawn from one sample of a study of CXCR3-negative and CXCR3-positive naive CD8 T cells. TCRdb re-called the 5' RACE reads; one entry per CDR3 protein, DNA not given. The sample shows more than 65,000 distinct CDR3 sequences, and roughly 1.5% sits with its ten largest clones. Sequenced sample: naive CXCR3- CD8+ T cells from blood. These receptors were collected from a human donor in good health. Some clones in this sample may be carry-over from other donors' samples. Both conserved end residues are part of each CDR3.

>TRBV5-6|TRBJ1-2
CASSVIPGQKDGYTF
>TRBV12-3/TRBV12-4|TRBJ2-5
CASSLFAGPTQYF
>TRBV7-3|TRBJ2-1
CASSPLAGVGEQFF
>TRBV4-3|TRBJ2-6
CASSQADREGIAGANVLTF
>TRBV23-1|TRBJ1-1
CASVPPPPPGRLNTEAFF
>TRBV7-3|TRBJ2-1
CASSLNLEYNEQFF
>TRBV7-6|TRBJ1-1
CASSRGPQGSAEAFF
>TRBV11-2|TRBJ2-7
CASSHAYEQYF
>TRBV28|TRBJ1-1
CASSFGVVNTEAFF
>TRBV19|TRBJ1-4
CASSPRDAANEKLFF
>TRBV25-1|TRBJ2-2
CASSEPTGELFF
>TRBV24-1|TRBJ2-2
CATSSPANTGELFF
>TRBV11-2|TRBJ1-2
CASSLATNYGYTF
>TRBV20-1|TRBJ2-3
CSARTAGGDTQYF
>TRBV28|TRBJ2-7
CASSLWRQGFSDEQYF
>TRBV28|TRBJ2-3
CASSRGVTDTQYF
>TRBV14|TRBJ2-1
CASSQPTSGVYNEQFF
>TRBV20-1|TRBJ2-1
CSAPPEGFGDNEQFF
>TRBV6-2/TRBV6-3|TRBJ1-2
CASSLGRNVNYGYTF
>TRBV29-1|TRBJ2-2
CSVELGSGELFF
>TRBV27|TRBJ2-5
CASSPLPGQAKTQYF
>TRBV29-1|TRBJ1-2
CSVESLDRNYGYTF